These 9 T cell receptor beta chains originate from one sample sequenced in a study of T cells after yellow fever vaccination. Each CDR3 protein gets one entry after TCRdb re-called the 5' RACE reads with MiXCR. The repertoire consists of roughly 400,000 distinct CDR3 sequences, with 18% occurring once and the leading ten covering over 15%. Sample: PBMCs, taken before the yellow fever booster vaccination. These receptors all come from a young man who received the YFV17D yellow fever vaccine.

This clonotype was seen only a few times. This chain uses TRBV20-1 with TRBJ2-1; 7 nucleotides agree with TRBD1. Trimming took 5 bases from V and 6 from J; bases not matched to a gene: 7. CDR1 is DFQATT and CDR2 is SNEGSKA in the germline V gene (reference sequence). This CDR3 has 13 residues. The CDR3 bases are TGCAGTGCTGACCATGACAGGGTCAATGAGCAGTTCTTC. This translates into CSADHDRVNEQFF.

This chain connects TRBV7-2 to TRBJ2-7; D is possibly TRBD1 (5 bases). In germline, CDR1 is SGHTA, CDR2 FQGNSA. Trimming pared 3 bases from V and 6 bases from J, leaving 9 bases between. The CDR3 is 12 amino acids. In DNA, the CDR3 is TGTGCCAGCAGCTTCCAGGGCTCCGAGCAGTACTTC. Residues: CASSFQGSEQYF. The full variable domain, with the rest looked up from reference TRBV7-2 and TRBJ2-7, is GAGVSQSPSNKVTEKGKDVELRCDPISGHTALYWYRQSLGQGLEFLIYFQGNSAPDKSGLPSDRFSAERTGGSVSTLTIQRTQQEDSAVYLCASSFQGSEQYFGPGTRLTVT.

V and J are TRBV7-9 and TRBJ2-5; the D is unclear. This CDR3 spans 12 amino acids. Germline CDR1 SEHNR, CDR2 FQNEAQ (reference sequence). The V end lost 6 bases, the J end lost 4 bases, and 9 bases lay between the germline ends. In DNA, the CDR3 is TGTGCCAGCAGGCTAGAGGCAGAGACCCAGTACTTC. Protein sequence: CASRLEAETQYF. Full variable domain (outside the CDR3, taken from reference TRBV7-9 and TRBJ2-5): DTGVSQNPRHKITKRGQNVTFRCDPISEHNRLYWYRQTLGQGPEFLTYFQNEAQLEKSRLLSDRFSAERPKGSFSTLEIQRTEQGDSAMYLCASRLEAETQYFGPGTRLLVL.

Here the CDR3 reads CSVPRGTGELFF. DNA of the CDR3: TGCAGCGTTCCTCGGGGTACCGGGGAGCTGTTTTTT. The chain joins TRBV29-1 to TRBJ2-2, with D possibly being TRBD2 (5 bases). The length of the CDR3 is 12 residues. CDR1 is SQVTM, CDR2 ANQGSEA, per germline. With 5 bases removed from V and 5 bases from J, the gap between germline ends came to 9 bases.

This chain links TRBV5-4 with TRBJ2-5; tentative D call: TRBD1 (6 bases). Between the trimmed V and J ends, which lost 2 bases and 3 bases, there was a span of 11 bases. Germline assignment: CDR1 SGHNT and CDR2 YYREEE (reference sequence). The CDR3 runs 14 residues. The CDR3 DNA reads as TGTGCCAGCAGCTTAGGGACAATAAAAGAGACCCAGTACTTC. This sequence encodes CASSLGTIKETQYF.

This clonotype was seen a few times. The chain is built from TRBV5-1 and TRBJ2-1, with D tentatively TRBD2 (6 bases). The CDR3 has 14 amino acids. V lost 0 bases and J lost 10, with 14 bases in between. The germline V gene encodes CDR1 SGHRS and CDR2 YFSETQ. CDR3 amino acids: CASSLELRGGEQFF. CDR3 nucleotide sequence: TGCGCCAGCAGCTTGGAGTTACGGGGAGGAGAGCAGTTCTTC.

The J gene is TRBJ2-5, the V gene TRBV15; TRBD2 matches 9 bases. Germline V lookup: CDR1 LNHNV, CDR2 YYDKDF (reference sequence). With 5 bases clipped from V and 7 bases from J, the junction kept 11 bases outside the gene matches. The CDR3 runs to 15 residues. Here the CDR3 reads CATSPPGGGAGTQYF. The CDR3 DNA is TGTGCCACCAGCCCCCCGGGCGGGGGGGCAGGGACCCAGTACTTC.

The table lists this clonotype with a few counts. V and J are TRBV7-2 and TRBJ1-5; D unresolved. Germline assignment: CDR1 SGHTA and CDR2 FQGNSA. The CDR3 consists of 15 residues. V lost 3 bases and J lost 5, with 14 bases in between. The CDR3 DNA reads TGTGCCAGCAGCTTCGTGTGGGGAGGTGATCAGCCCCAGCATTTT. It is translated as CASSFVWGGDQPQHF. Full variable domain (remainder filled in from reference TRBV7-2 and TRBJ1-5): GAGVSQSPSNKVTEKGKDVELRCDPISGHTALYWYRQSLGQGLEFLIYFQGNSAPDKSGLPSDRFSAERTGGSVSTLTIQRTQQEDSAVYLCASSFVWGGDQPQHFGDGTRLSIL.

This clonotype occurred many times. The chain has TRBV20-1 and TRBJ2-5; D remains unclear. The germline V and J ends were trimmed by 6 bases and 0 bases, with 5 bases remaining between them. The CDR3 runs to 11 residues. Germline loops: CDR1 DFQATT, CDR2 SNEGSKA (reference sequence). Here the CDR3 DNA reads TGCAGTGCCCCGTACCAAGAGACCCAGTACTTC. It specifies CSAPYQETQYF.